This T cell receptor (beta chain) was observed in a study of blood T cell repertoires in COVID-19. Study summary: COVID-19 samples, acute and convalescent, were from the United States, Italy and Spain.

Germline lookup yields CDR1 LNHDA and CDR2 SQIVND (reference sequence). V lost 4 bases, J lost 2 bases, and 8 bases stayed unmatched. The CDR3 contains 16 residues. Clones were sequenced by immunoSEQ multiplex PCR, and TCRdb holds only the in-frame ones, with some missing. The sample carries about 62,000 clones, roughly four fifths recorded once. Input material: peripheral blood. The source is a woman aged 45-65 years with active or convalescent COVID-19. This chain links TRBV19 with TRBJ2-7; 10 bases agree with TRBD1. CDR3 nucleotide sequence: TGTGCCAGTAGTAGAGCGACAGGGGGCTGGACCTACGAGCAGTACTTC. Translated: CASSRATGGWTYEQYF.